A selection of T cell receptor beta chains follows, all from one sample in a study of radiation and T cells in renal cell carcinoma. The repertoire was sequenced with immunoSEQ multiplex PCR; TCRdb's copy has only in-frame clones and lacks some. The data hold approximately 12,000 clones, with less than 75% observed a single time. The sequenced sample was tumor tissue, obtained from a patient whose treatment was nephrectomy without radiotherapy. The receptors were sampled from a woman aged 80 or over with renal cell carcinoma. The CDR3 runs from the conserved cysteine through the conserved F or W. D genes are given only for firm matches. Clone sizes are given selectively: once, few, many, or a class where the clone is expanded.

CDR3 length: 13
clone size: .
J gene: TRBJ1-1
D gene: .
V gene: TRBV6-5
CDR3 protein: CASSYLGRAEAFF
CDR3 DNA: TGTGCCAGCAGTTACTTAGGGAGAGCTGAAGCTTTCTTT

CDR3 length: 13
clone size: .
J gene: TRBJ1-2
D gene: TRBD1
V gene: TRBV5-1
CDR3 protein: CASSIDRDYGYTF
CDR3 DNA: TGCGCCAGCAGCATCGACAGGGACTATGGCTACACCTTC

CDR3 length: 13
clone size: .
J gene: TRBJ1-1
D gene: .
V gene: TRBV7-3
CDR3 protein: CASRQAVLTEAFF
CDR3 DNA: TGTGCCAGCAGACAAGCGGTTCTCACTGAAGCTTTCTTT

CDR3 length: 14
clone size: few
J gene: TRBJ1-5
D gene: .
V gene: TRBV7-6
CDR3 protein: CASSYLGANQPQHF
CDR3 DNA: TGTGCCAGCAGCTACCTCGGGGCGAATCAGCCCCAGCATTTT

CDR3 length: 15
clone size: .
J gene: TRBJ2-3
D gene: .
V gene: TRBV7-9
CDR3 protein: CASSLAWTGTDTQYF
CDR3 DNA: TGTGCCAGCAGCTTAGCGTGGACAGGCACAGATACGCAGTATTTT

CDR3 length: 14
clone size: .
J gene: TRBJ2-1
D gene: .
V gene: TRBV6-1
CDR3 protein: CASDTVSTYNEQFF
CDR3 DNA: TGTGCCAGCGACACAGTATCGACCTACAATGAGCAGTTCTTC

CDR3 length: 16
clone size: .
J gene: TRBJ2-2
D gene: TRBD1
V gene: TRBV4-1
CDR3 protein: CASSRGQGRNTGELFF
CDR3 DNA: TGCGCCAGCAGCCGCGGACAGGGACGAAACACCGGGGAGCTGTTTTTT

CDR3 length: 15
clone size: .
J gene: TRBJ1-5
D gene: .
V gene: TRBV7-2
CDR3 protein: CASSLSTRNNQPQHF
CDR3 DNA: TGTGCCAGCAGCTTATCTACGCGGAACAATCAGCCCCAGCATTTT

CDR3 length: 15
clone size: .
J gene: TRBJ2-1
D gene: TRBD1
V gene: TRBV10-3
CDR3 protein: CAISGTDRGRGEQFF
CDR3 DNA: TGTGCCATCAGTGGGACAGACAGGGGGCGGGGCGAGCAGTTCTTC

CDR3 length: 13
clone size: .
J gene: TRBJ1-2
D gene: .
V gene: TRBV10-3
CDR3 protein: CAISLRGTYGYTF
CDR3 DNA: TGTGCCATCAGTCTCAGGGGCACCTATGGCTACACCTTC